The 12 T cell receptor beta chains in this list originate from one sample, sequenced in a study of blood T cell repertoires in COVID-19. Data came from immunoSEQ multiplex PCR; TCRdb stores just in-frame clones and leaves some out. The sample has approximately 44,000 clones; 70% to 90% are singletons. The specimen sequenced was peripheral blood. These receptors all come from a man aged 55 to 70 with acute or convalescent COVID-19.

This chain joins TRBV3-1 (or the pseudogene TRBV3-2) and TRBJ2-7; unclear D gene. Trimming left V 0 bases short and J 2 bases short, with 8 bases between. This CDR3 region has 14 residues. CDR1 and CDR2 (germline): LGHDT, YNNKEL (reference sequence). The CDR3 bases are TGTGCCAGCAGCCAAGATGTGGCCACCTACGAGCAGTACTTC. It is translated as CASSQDVATYEQYF.

The chain employs TRBV9 and TRBJ1-4; 8 bases fit TRBD1. The CDR3 runs 17 residues. V lost 2 bases to trimming and J lost 4 bases; unmatched junction nucleotides: 10. The germline gives CDR1 SGDLS, CDR2 YYNGEE. CDR3 sequence reads: CASSVGTTGGINEKLFF. The CDR3 nucleotides read TGTGCCAGCAGCGTTGGAACCACAGGGGGAATTAATGAAAAACTGTTTTTT.

The rearrangement links TRBV7-9 to TRBJ1-2; 7 bases are shared with TRBD1. The J segment lost 7 bases and the V segment lost 5 bases, leaving 19 bases of the junction unmatched. The CDR3 has 17 amino acids. The V gene's germline CDR1 is SEHNR and CDR2 FQNEAQ (reference sequence). CDR3 bases: TGTGCCAGCAGCCCCACAGGGGTTGCCATAATTAGAAGTGGCTACACCTTC. It yields the protein CASSPTGVAIIRSGYTF.

This chain joins TRBV27 and TRBJ1-1; unclear D gene. Trimming removed 4 bases from V and 1 base from J, with 7 bases in between. The V gene's germline CDR1 is MNHEY and CDR2 SMNVEV (reference sequence). This CDR3 spans 13 amino acids. CDR3 sequence (DNA): TGTGCCAGCAGTTCAACAGAGAACACTGAAGCTTTCTTT. This sequence encodes CASSSTENTEAFF.

The chain joins TRBV5-8 to TRBJ1-2; D may be TRBD1 (6 bases). This CDR3 spans 15 amino acids. Per germline, CDR1 SGHTS and CDR2 YDEGEE. Between the trimmed V and J ends, which lost 2 bases and 8 bases, there was a span of 19 bases. The CDR3 nucleotides read TGTGCCAGCAGCTTCCGACAGGCCCTATCGAAAGGCTACACCTTC. Amino acid sequence: CASSFRQALSKGYTF.

The chain uses TRBV4-3 and TRBJ1-4; no clear D gene. The length of the CDR3 is 13 residues. The V end was cut by 1 base, the J end by 7 bases, with 7 bases between. CDR1 is LGHNA and CDR2 is YSLEER in the germline V gene. This CDR3 reads CASSQAGGEKLFF. The CDR3 coding sequence is TGCGCCAGCAGCCAAGCCGGAGGTGAAAAACTGTTTTTT.

This chain uses TRBV6-1 with TRBJ1-4; 8 nucleotides line up with TRBD1. The CDR3 length is 17 residues. Looked up from germline, CDR1 is MNHNS and CDR2 is SASEGT. Germline trimming cut 2 bases from V and 8 bases from J; bases unmatched to any gene: 13. The CDR3 reads CASSETMGGTGEEKLFF. For the CDR3, the DNA is TGTGCCAGCAGTGAAACAATGGGAGGGACAGGAGAAGAAAAACTGTTTTTT.

The chain is built from TRBV19 and TRBJ2-2, with D perhaps matching TRBD1 (7 bases). Trimming removed 1 base from V and 6 bases from J, with 9 bases in between. Germline CDR1 reads LNHDA; CDR2 reads SQIVND (reference sequence). CDR3 length equals 14 residues. The CDR3 DNA sequence: TGTGCCAGTAGTATAGCCAGGGGGGCCGGGGAGCTGTTTTTT. It is translated as CASSIARGAGELFF.

The chain has TRBV24-1 and TRBJ1-1; D might be TRBD1 (5 bases). CDR1 is KGHDR, CDR2 SFDVKD, per germline. This CDR3 contains 13 residues. The V gene lost 7 bases and the J gene lost 4 bases, with 12 bases spanning the gap. CDR3 nucleotide sequence: TGTGCCACCAGACCCCAGGGAGGCACTGAAGCTTTCTTT. Encoded protein: CATRPQGGTEAFF.

The chain combines TRBV5-6 with TRBJ1-1, with TRBD1 identical over 8 bases. The germline V gene encodes CDR1 SGHDT and CDR2 YYEEEE. The CDR3 runs 14 residues. Trimming removed 6 bases from V and 4 bases from J; junction bases left unmatched: 8. The CDR3 DNA reads as TGTGCCAGCACCTACGACAGGGGAGCCACTGAAGCTTTCTTT. Translating it yields CASTYDRGATEAFF. Full variable domain (outside the CDR3, taken from reference TRBV5-6 and TRBJ1-1): DAGVTQSPTHLIKTRGQQVTLRCSPKSGHDTVSWYQQALGQGPQFIFQYYEEEERQRGNFPDRFSGHQFPNYSSELNVNALLLGDSALYLCASTYDRGATEAFFGQGTRLTVV.

This chain connects TRBV5-1 to TRBJ1-1; 8 bases fit TRBD1. With 4 bases clipped from V and 8 bases from J, the junction kept 7 bases outside the gene matches. This CDR3 has 13 residues. Germline V gives CDR1 SGHRS, CDR2 YFSETQ. DNA of the CDR3: TGCGCCAGCAGCGCGGACAGGGTGGGGGAAGCTTTCTTT. Protein product: CASSADRVGEAFF.

The chain is built from TRBV6-6 and TRBJ1-4; TRBD1 matches 9 bases. V lost 5 bases, J lost 5 bases, and 15 bases stayed unmatched. This CDR3 is 18 amino acids long. In germline, CDR1 is MNHNY, CDR2 SVGAGI (reference sequence). The CDR3 sequence: CASSGSRGTGIGNEKLFF. In DNA, the CDR3 is TGTGCCAGCAGTGGATCTCGGGGGACAGGGATTGGCAATGAAAAACTGTTTTTT.